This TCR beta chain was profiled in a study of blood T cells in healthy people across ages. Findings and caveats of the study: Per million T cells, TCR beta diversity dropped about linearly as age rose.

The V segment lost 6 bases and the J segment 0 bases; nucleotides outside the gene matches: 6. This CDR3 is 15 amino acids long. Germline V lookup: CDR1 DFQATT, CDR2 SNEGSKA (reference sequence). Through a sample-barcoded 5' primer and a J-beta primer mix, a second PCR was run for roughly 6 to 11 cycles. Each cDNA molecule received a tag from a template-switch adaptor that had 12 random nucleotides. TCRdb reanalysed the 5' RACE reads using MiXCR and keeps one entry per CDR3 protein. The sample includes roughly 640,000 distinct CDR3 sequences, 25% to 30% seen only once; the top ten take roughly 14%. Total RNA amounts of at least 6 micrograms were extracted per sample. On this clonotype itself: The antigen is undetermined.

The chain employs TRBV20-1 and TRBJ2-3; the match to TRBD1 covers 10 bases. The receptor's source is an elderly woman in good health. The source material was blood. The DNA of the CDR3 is TGCAGTGCAAGACAGGGGGCGCGGAGCACAGATACGCAGTATTTT. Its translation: CSARQGARSTDTQYF.